This T cell receptor beta chain derives from a study of cytomegalovirus exposure and HLA in healthy donors. Amplification used 60 Vbeta primers and 13 Jbeta primers. Clones were read by immunoSEQ multiplex PCR, and TCRdb kept only the in-frame ones, dropping some. The table shows over 150,000 clones, with around four fifths occurring only once. Overall study results and limits: Most likely, a cluster of highly shared sequence variants arose as a sequencing artifact. Later work found that TCR association rates differed between HLA loci; DRB1 had the most and HLA-C the fewest.

Worth noting for this clone: Its antigen is not identified.

Unmatched junction bases numbered 15, after V lost 3 bases and J lost 10 bases. Germline-derived CDR1 and CDR2 are SGHNT and YYREEE (reference sequence). This CDR3 region has 17 residues. The TCR sequence derives from a woman aged 50 to 60 in good health and CMV-seropositive. Material for sequencing was PBMCs. V is TRBV5-4 and J is TRBJ2-5, with TRBD2 identical over 13 bases. CDR3 in DNA: TGTGCCAGCAGCTACACTAGGACTAGCGGGGGCCCCCGGGACCAGTACTTC. It yields the protein CASSYTRTSGGPRDQYF. Using reference TRBV5-4 and TRBJ2-5 for the parts outside the CDR3, the full variable domain is ETGVTQSPTHLIKTRGQQVTLRCSSQSGHNTVSWYQQALGQGPQFIFQYYREEENGRGNFPPRFSGLQFPNYSSELNVNALELDDSALYLCASSYTRTSGGPRDQYFGPGTRLLVL.